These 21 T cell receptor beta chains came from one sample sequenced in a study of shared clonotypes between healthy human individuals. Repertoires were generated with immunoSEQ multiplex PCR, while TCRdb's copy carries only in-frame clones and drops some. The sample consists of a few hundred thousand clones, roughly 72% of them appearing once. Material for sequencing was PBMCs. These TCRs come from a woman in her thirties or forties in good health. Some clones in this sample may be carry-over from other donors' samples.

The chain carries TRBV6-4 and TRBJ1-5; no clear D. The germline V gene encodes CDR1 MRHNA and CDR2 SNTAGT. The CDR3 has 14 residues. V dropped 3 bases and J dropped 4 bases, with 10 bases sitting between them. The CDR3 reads CASSEYPRNQPQHF. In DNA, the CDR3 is TGTGCCAGCAGTGAGTATCCAAGGAATCAGCCCCAGCATTTT.

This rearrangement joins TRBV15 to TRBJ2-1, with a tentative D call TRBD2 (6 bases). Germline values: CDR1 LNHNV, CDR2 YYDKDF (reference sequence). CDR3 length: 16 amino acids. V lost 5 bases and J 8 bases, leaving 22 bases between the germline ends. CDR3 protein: CATSGAKSGFLDEQFF. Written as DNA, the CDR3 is TGTGCCACCAGCGGAGCAAAGAGCGGGTTTTTGGATGAGCAGTTCTTC.

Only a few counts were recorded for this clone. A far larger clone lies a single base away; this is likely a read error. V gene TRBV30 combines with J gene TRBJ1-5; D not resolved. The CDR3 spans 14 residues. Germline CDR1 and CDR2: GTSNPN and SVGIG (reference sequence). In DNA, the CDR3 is TGTGCCTGGAGTGTATCGCCGATCAATCAGCTCCAGCATTTT. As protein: CAWSVSPINQLQHF.

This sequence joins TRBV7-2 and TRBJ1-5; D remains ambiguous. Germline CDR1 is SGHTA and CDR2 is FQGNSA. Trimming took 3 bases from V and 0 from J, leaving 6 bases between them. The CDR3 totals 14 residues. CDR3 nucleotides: TGTGCCAGCAGCTTCGACCCTAGCAATCAGCCCCAGCATTTT. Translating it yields CASSFDPSNQPQHF.

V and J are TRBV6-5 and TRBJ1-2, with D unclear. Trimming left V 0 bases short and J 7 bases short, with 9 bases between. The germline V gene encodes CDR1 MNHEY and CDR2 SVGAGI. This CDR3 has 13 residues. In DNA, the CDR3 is TGTGCCAGCAGTTACTCCTACGACTTTGGCTACACCTTC. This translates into CASSYSYDFGYTF.

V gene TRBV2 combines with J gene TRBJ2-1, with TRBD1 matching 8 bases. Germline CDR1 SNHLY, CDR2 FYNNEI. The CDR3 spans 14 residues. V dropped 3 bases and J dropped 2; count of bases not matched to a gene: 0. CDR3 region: CASSDRGPYNEQFF. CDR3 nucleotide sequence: TGTGCCAGCAGTGACAGGGGGCCCTACAATGAGCAGTTCTTC.

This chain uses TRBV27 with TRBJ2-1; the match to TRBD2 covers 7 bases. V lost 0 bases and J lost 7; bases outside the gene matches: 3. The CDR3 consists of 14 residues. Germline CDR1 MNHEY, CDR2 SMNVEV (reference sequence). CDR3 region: CASSLSREWNEQFF. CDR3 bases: TGTGCCAGCAGTTTATCGCGGGAGTGGAATGAGCAGTTCTTC.

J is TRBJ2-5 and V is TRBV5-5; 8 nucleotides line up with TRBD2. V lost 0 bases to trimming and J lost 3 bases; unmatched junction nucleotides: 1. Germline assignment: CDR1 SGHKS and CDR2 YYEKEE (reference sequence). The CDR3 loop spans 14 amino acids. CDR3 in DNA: TGTGCCAGCAGCTTGGCCGGGGGGGAAGAGACCCAGTACTTC. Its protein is CASSLAGGEETQYF.

The CDR3 DNA reads TGTGCCAGCAGAGCTGACAGGGGCGACACTAGCACAGATACGCAGTATTTT. It codes for CASRADRGDTSTDTQYF. The chain has TRBV14 and TRBJ2-3; 8 positions match TRBD1. The CDR3 is 17 amino acids. After removal of 6 bases from V and 0 bases from J, the junction contained 11 bases not matched to a gene. Germline CDR1 reads SGHDN; CDR2 reads FVKESK.

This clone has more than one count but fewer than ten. CDR3 nucleotides: TGTGCCAGCAGCCTAGGACGGGCGGGAGAAAAACTGTTTTTT. It codes for CASSLGRAGEKLFF. The V call is TRBV4-2, the J call TRBJ1-4; D is ambiguous. Germline loops: CDR1 LGHNA, CDR2 YNFKEQ. This CDR3 has 14 residues. V lost 4 bases and J 8 bases, leaving 14 bases between the germline ends.

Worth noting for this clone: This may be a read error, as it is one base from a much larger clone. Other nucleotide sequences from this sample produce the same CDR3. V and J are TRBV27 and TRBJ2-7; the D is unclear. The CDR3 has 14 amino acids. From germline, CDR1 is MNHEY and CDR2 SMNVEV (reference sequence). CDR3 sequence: CASSLSGPLNEQYF. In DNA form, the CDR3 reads TGTGCCAGCAGTTTATCCGGGCCGCTTAACGAGCAATACTTC.

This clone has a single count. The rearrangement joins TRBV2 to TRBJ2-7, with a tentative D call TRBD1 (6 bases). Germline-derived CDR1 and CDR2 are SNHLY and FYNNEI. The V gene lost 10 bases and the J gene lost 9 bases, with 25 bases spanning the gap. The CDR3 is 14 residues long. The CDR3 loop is CATSNESGEGVQYF. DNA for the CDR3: TGTGCCACCTCAAATGAGTCAGGGGAAGGAGTGCAGTACTTC. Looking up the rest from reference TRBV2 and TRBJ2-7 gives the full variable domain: EPEVTQTPSHQVTQMGQEVILRCVPISNHLYFYWYRQILGQKVEFLVSFYNNEISEKSEIFDDQFSVERPDGSNFTLKIRSTKLEDSAMYFCATSNESGEGVQYFGPGTRLTVT.

Here the CDR3 DNA reads TGTGCCAGCAGCCCGGGGATCGAGCAGTACTTC. This sequence encodes CASSPGIEQYF. The J gene is TRBJ2-7, the V gene TRBV7-2, with D maybe TRBD2 (5 bases). The CDR3 totals 11 residues. With 5 bases removed from V and 6 bases from J, the gap between germline ends came to 8 bases. Germline V gene sequence: CDR1 SGHTA, CDR2 FQGNSA.

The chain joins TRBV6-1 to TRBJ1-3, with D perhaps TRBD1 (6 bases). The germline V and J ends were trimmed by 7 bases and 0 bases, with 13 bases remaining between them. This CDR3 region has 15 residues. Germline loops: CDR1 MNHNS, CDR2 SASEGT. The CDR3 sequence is CASKTGLHSGNTIYF. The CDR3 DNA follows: TGTGCCAGCAAGACAGGCCTGCACTCTGGAAACACCATATATTTT.

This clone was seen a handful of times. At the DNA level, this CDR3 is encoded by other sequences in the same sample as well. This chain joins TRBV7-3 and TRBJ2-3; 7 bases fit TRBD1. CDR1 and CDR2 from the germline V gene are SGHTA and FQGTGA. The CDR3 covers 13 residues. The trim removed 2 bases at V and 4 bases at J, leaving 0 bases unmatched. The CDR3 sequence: CASSLQGADTQYF. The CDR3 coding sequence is TGTGCCAGCAGCTTACAGGGGGCAGATACGCAGTATTTT.

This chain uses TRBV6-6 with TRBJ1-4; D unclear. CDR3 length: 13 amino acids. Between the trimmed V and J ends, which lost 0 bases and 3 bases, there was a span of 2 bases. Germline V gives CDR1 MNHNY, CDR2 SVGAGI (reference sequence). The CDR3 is CASSYSANEKLFF. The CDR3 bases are TGTGCCAGCAGTTACTCGGCTAATGAAAAACTGTTTTTT.

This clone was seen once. CDR3 sequence reads: CASRMGRERLNGYTF. The DNA for the CDR3 is TGTGCCAGCCGCATGGGCAGGGAACGGCTAAATGGCTACACCTTC. V usage is TRBV28 and J usage is TRBJ1-2; D possibly corresponds to TRBD1 (5 bases). The CDR3 runs 15 residues. With 8 bases removed from V and 6 bases from J, the gap between germline ends came to 22 bases. Germline assignment: CDR1 MDHEN and CDR2 SYDVKM.

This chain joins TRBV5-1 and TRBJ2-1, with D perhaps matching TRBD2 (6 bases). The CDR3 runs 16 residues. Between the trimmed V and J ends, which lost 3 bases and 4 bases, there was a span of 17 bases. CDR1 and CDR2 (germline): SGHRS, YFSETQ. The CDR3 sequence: CASSWLGGSSYNEQFF. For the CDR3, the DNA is TGCGCCAGCAGCTGGCTCGGAGGGAGCTCTTACAATGAGCAGTTCTTC. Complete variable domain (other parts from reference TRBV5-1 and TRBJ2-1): KAGVTQTPRYLIKTRGQQVTLSCSPISGHRSVSWYQQTPGQGLQFLFEYFSETQRNKGNFPGRFSGRQFSNSRSEMNVSTLELGDSALYLCASSWLGGSSYNEQFFGPGTRLTVL.

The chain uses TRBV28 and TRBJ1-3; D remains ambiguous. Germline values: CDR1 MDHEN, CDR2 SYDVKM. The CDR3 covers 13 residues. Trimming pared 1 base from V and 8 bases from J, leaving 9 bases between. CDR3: CASSLSSADTIYF. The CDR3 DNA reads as TGTGCCAGCAGTTTATCCTCGGCGGACACCATATATTTT.

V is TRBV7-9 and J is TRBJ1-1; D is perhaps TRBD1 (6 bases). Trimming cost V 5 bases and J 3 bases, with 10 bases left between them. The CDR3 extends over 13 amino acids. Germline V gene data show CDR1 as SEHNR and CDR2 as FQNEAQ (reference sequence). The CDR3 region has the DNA TGTGCCAGCAGCATTGGACAGTACACTGAAGCTTTCTTT. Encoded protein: CASSIGQYTEAFF.

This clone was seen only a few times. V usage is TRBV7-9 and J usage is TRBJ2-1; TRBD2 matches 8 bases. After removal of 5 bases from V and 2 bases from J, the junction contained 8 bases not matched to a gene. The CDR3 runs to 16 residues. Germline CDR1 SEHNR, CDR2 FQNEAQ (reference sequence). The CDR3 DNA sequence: TGTGCCAGCAGCCCCTCCGGGACTAGTCCCTACAATGAGCAGTTCTTC. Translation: CASSPSGTSPYNEQFF. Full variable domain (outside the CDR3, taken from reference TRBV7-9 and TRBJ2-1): DTGVSQNPRHKITKRGQNVTFRCDPISEHNRLYWYRQTLGQGPEFLTYFQNEAQLEKSRLLSDRFSAERPKGSFSTLEIQRTEQGDSAMYLCASSPSGTSPYNEQFFGPGTRLTVL.